This T cell receptor beta chain comes out of a study of radiotherapy plus CTLA-4 blockade in lung cancer. Sequenced by immunoSEQ multiplex PCR; TCRdb stores in-frame clones only, minus some. This table holds 70,000 to 90,000 clones, around 73% found once. Sequencing was performed on peripheral blood, taken from a patient treated with radiotherapy plus ipilimumab. The origin of this receptor is a human donor with non-small cell lung cancer who had a complete response to radiotherapy plus ipilimumab.

CDR3 coding DNA: TGTGCCAGTAGTATAGGAGGCGGGGCGCTCGCGGGTGGCTACACCTTC. It specifies CASSIGGGALAGGYTF. The gene calls are TRBV19 and TRBJ1-2, with TRBD1 as a possible D gene (5 bases). The germline V gene has CDR1 LNHDA and CDR2 SQIVND (reference sequence). The CDR3 spans 16 residues. Trimming shortened V by 1 base and J by 7 bases, and 19 bases separated the two germline ends.